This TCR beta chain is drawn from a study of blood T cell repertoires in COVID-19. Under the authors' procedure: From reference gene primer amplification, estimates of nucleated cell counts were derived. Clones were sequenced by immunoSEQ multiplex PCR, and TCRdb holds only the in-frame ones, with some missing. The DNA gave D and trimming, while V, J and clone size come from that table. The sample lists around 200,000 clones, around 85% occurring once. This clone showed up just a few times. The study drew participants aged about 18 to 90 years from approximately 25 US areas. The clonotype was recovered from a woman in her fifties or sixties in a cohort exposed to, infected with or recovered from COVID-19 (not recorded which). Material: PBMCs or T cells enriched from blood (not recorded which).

The CDR3 protein is CASSLARGAKGEAFF. The CDR3 DNA sequence: TGTGCCAGCAGCTTAGCGCGGGGGGCTAAAGGGGAAGCTTTCTTT. The chain has TRBV7-8 and TRBJ1-1; possibly TRBD1 for D (6 bases). Trimming cost V 0 bases and J 8 bases, with 16 bases left between them. CDR1 is SGHVS, CDR2 FQNEAQ, per germline. The CDR3 loop spans 15 amino acids.